These 29 T cell receptor beta chains originate from one sample sequenced in a study of siplizumab effects on memory and regulatory T cells. Assay: immunoSEQ multiplex PCR; the TCRdb copy retains only in-frame clones and omits some. The table shows approximately 20,000 clones, with 35% to 55% occurring only once. As described, mixed lymphocyte reaction cells underwent coculture at 37°C for a duration of less than 7 days. These receptors have no identified antigens. The sequencing sample was made of CFSE-low (dividing) CD4+ T cells sorted from an allogeneic mixed lymphocyte reaction. The receptors were gathered from a human donor in good health; the cells came from an allogeneic mixed lymphocyte reaction.

This sequence joins TRBV27 and TRBJ2-7, with D perhaps TRBD2 (5 bases). The CDR3 has 13 residues. Germline-derived CDR1 and CDR2 are MNHEY and SMNVEV (reference sequence). The V end was cut by 2 bases, the J end by 7 bases, with 12 bases between. DNA for the CDR3: TGTGCCAGCAGTTTAAGAGGAGGTTGGGAGCAGTACTTC. Translation: CASSLRGGWEQYF.

This clone was detected only a few times. The J gene is TRBJ2-7, the V gene TRBV5-5; a weak D match, TRBD2 (6 bases). Per the germline V gene, CDR1 is SGHKS and CDR2 is YYEKEE (reference sequence). The CDR3 has 16 amino acids. V was trimmed by 4 bases and J by 1 base, leaving 18 bases between them. The CDR3 protein is CASSNDAGGSSYEQYF. CDR3 sequence (DNA): TGTGCCAGCAGCAACGACGCCGGGGGAAGTTCCTACGAGCAGTACTTC.

By share of the sample, this clone is medium-sized. The same CDR3 arises from other DNA sequences in this sample as well. The rearrangement links TRBV10-1 to TRBJ2-1, with TRBD1 as a possible D gene (5 bases). Deletions cut 5 bases from V and 8 bases from J, with 7 bases between. The CDR3 has 11 residues. CDR1 and CDR2 (germline): WNHNN, SYGVQD (reference sequence). In DNA form, the CDR3 reads TGCGCCAGCAGTAGGGGCGATGAGCAGTTCTTC. Protein: CASSRGDEQFF.

The V and J genes are TRBV7-7 and TRBJ2-7; D is ambiguous. Germline assignment: CDR1 SSHAT and CDR2 FNYEAQ (reference sequence). The CDR3 sequence is 14 residues long. V lost 2 bases and J 2 bases, leaving 10 bases between the germline ends. This CDR3 reads CASSLYGSPYEQYF. The CDR3, as DNA: TGTGCCAGCAGCTTATATGGCAGCCCCTACGAGCAGTACTTC. Full variable domain (rest looked up from reference TRBV7-7 and TRBJ2-7): GAGVSQSPRYKVTKRGQDVTLRCDPISSHATLYWYQQALGQGPEFLTYFNYEAQPDKSGLPSDRFSAERPEGSISTLTIQRTEQRDSAMYRCASSLYGSPYEQYFGPGTRLTVT.

The chain joins TRBV28 to TRBJ2-3, with TRBD2 matching 7 bases. CDR1 is MDHEN and CDR2 is SYDVKM in the germline V gene. CDR3 length equals 16 residues. V gave up 1 base and J gave up 1 base; unmatched junction bases: 5. CDR3 region: CASSLLGAGGTDTQYF. CDR3 sequence (DNA): TGTGCCAGCAGTTTATTAGGCGCGGGGGGCACAGATACGCAGTATTTT.

This clone was recorded only once. The chain couples TRBV7-3 to TRBJ2-5, with 7 bases identical to TRBD1. Germline V gives CDR1 SGHTA, CDR2 FQGTGA. The CDR3 consists of 14 residues. After removal of 4 bases from V and 5 bases from J, the junction contained 7 bases not matched to a gene. The CDR3: CASSSTGVGETQYF. The DNA for the CDR3 is TGTGCCAGCAGCTCAACAGGGGTAGGGGAGACCCAGTACTTC.

This clone was counted between two and nine times. The chain links TRBV4-2 to TRBJ2-5, with 9 nucleotides matching TRBD2. The CDR3 length is 14 residues. Per the germline V gene, CDR1 is LGHNA and CDR2 is YNFKEQ. The V gene end was trimmed by 4 bases and the J gene end by 5 bases; junction bases not matched to a gene: 5. The CDR3 sequence: CASSPGTSRETQYF. The CDR3 bases are TGTGCCAGCAGCCCCGGGACTAGCCGGGAGACCCAGTACTTC.

The CDR3, as DNA: TGTGCCAGCACCATCTTGGGGTCCACTAGCACAGATACGCAGTATTTT. It yields the protein CASTILGSTSTDTQYF. The chain carries TRBV7-9 and TRBJ2-3; no firm D call. The CDR3 runs 16 residues. The germline V gene has CDR1 SEHNR and CDR2 FQNEAQ (reference sequence). The V end was cut by 7 bases, the J end by 0 bases, with 17 bases between.

This clone was counted between two and nine times. The chain combines TRBV10-3 with TRBJ2-1, with 9 positions matching TRBD2. The trim removed 3 bases at V and 10 bases at J, leaving 10 bases unmatched. CDR3 length: 15 residues. CDR1 is ENHRY, CDR2 SYGVKD, per germline. This chain's CDR3 is CAISDGAGGQEEQFF. As DNA, the CDR3 is TGTGCCATCAGTGACGGCGCGGGGGGGCAAGAAGAGCAGTTCTTC.

The chain links TRBV5-1 to TRBJ1-1; D gene unclear. CDR3 size: 14 residues. Looked up from germline, CDR1 is SGHRS and CDR2 is YFSETQ. Trimming pared 0 bases from V and 1 base from J, leaving 7 bases between. The CDR3 region is CASSLGHRNTEAFF. DNA for the CDR3: TGCGCCAGCAGCTTGGGGCACCGGAACACTGAAGCTTTCTTT.

This clone showed up just a few times. The V gene is TRBV10-1, the J gene TRBJ2-7; maybe TRBD1 (6 bases). V lost 2 bases to trimming and J lost 2 bases, with 7 bases between them. The CDR3 runs 13 residues. The germline gives CDR1 WNHNN, CDR2 SYGVQD (reference sequence). CDR3 coding DNA: TGCGCCAGCAGTGAGGCAGGGGCCTACGAGCAGTACTTC. Translated, it gives CASSEAGAYEQYF.

The chain links TRBV5-1 to TRBJ2-6, with TRBD1 matching 9 bases. V dropped 0 bases and J dropped 4; count of bases not matched to a gene: 17. This CDR3 is built from 21 residues. CDR1 SGHRS and CDR2 YFSETQ come from the germline V gene. CDR3 amino acids: CASSLGGAKGQGSGGANVLTF. For the CDR3, the DNA is TGCGCCAGCAGCTTGGGGGGCGCGAAAGGACAGGGGTCGGGCGGGGCCAACGTCCTGACTTTC.

The V and J genes are TRBV7-9 and TRBJ2-5; 12 bases align to TRBD2. The CDR3 has 15 residues. Germline assignment: CDR1 SEHNR and CDR2 FQNEAQ (reference sequence). Trimming cost V 4 bases and J 5 bases; bases outside gene matches: 5. CDR3 residues: CASSSLAGGLETQYF. The CDR3 DNA reads TGTGCCAGCAGCTCACTAGCGGGGGGTTTGGAGACCCAGTACTTC.

The genes are TRBV5-1 and TRBJ1-2; 8 bases line up with TRBD1. The V gene end was trimmed by 4 bases and the J gene end by 8 bases; junction bases not matched to a gene: 7. From germline, CDR1 is SGHRS and CDR2 YFSETQ. This CDR3 has 13 residues. CDR3: CASSKGQALGYTF. The CDR3 coding sequence is TGCGCCAGCAGCAAGGGACAGGCGTTGGGCTACACCTTC.

The chain recombines TRBV19 with TRBJ1-1; 10 bases fit TRBD1. This CDR3 comprises 12 residues. Trimming at V came to 10 bases and at J to 7 bases, leaving 6 bases not matched to a gene. Germline values: CDR1 LNHDA, CDR2 SQIVND (reference sequence). The CDR3 coding sequence is TGTGCCACCGAGGACAGGGGGAATGAAGCTTTCTTT. It translates to CATEDRGNEAFF.

V gene TRBV6-5 combines with J gene TRBJ2-7; D not certain. Deletions cut 6 bases from V and 0 bases from J, with 12 bases between. Germline lookup yields CDR1 MNHEY and CDR2 SVGAGI. The CDR3 contains 14 residues. The DNA for the CDR3 is TGTGCCAGCAGATTAGACCCCAGCTCCTACGAGCAGTACTTC. Amino acid sequence: CASRLDPSSYEQYF.

CDR3 protein: CASSLGVPNTGELFF. CDR3 coding DNA: TGTGCCAGCAGCTTAGGAGTCCCGAACACCGGGGAGCTGTTTTTT. The chain joins TRBV11-3 to TRBJ2-2, with D hard to call. Trimming took 1 base from V and 0 from J, leaving 6 bases between them. This CDR3 region has 15 residues. Germline CDR1 is SGHNT and CDR2 is YENEEA.

The chain couples TRBV9 to TRBJ1-2, with D perhaps matching TRBD1 (5 bases). Trimming stripped 0 bases from V and 4 bases from J, with 10 bases between. The length of the CDR3 is 14 residues. CDR1 is SGDLS, CDR2 YYNGEE, per germline. Written as DNA, the CDR3 is TGTGCCAGCAGCGTAGCGCGGACAACCTATGGCTACACCTTC. Amino acid sequence: CASSVARTTYGYTF.

This clone was seen a few times. The chain recombines TRBV18 with TRBJ1-1; D is uncertain. Trimming shortened V by 5 bases and J by 7 bases, and 14 bases separated the two germline ends. In germline, CDR1 is KGHSH, CDR2 LQKENI. The CDR3 totals 13 residues. CDR3 residues: CASSVSDSIEAFF. The CDR3, as DNA: TGTGCCAGCTCAGTTTCGGATTCTATTGAAGCTTTCTTT. The whole variable domain, remainder taken from reference TRBV18 and TRBJ1-1, is NAGVMQNPRHLVRRRGQEARLRCSPMKGHSHVYWYRQLPEEGLKFMVYLQKENIIDESGMPKERFSAEFPKEGPSILRIQQVVRGDSAAYFCASSVSDSIEAFFGQGTRLTVV.

In DNA, the CDR3 is TGCGCCAGCAGCTGGGAACTAGTCCGGGCGGGAGCTAACTATGGCTACACCTTC. Protein: CASSWELVRAGANYGYTF. This rearrangement joins TRBV5-1 to TRBJ1-2; unclear D gene. The CDR3 is made up of 18 amino acids. Trimming pared 3 bases from V and 0 bases from J, leaving 21 bases between. Germline lookup yields CDR1 SGHRS and CDR2 YFSETQ.

This chain joins TRBV5-4 and TRBJ2-7; TRBD1 aligns across 8 bases. Germline CDR1 reads SGHNT; CDR2 reads YYREEE (reference sequence). Trimming removed 4 bases from V and 1 base from J; junction bases left unmatched: 4. The CDR3 runs 14 residues. The CDR3 region is CASSPTGESYEQYF. The CDR3 DNA follows: TGTGCCAGCAGCCCGACAGGGGAGTCCTACGAGCAGTACTTC.

This clone was counted a few times. Other DNA sequences in the same sample also yield this CDR3. This chain connects TRBV19 to TRBJ2-7, with D perhaps being TRBD1 or TRBD2 (5 bases each). This CDR3 contains 14 residues. Trimming removed 3 bases from V and 2 bases from J, with 11 bases in between. Germline V lookup: CDR1 LNHDA, CDR2 SQIVND (reference sequence). The CDR3 sequence: CASSIRDGAYEQYF. In nucleotides, the CDR3 is TGTGCCAGTAGTATCCGGGACGGGGCCTACGAGCAGTACTTC. The full variable domain, in which reference TRBV19 and TRBJ2-7 provide the parts outside the CDR3, is DGGITQSPKYLFRKEGQNVTLSCEQNLNHDAMYWYRQDPGQGLRLIYYSQIVNDFQKGDIAEGYSVSREKKESFPLTVTSAQKNPTAFYLCASSIRDGAYEQYFGPGTRLTVT.

This chain connects TRBV7-2 to TRBJ2-2, with D possibly matching TRBD2 (5 bases). Trimming removed 0 bases from V and 3 bases from J, with 5 bases in between. The CDR3 consists of 14 residues. CDR1 is SGHTA, CDR2 FQGNSA, per germline. The CDR3 bases are TGTGCCAGCAGCTTAGCGAGGGACACCGGGGAGCTGTTTTTT. This sequence encodes CASSLARDTGELFF.

This clone appeared a few times. V gene TRBV9 combines with J gene TRBJ1-1; no reliable D call. The CDR3 has 13 residues. Trimming cost V 1 base and J 5 bases, with 9 bases left between them. From germline, CDR1 is SGDLS and CDR2 YYNGEE. CDR3 DNA sequence: TGTGCCAGCAGCGTAACCCCAGATACTGAAGCTTTCTTT. This gives the protein CASSVTPDTEAFF.

The gene calls are TRBV7-2 and TRBJ2-5, with D possibly matching TRBD2 (6 bases). The CDR3 covers 13 residues. Germline CDR1 SGHTA, CDR2 FQGNSA. V shed 5 bases and J shed 5 bases, with 12 bases lying between them. The CDR3 coding sequence is TGTGCCAGCAGCCGGGGACTGCTGGAGACCCAGTACTTC. Its protein is CASSRGLLETQYF.

The chain has TRBV18 and TRBJ2-3; D remains ambiguous. The CDR3 sequence is 15 residues long. V was shortened by 4 bases and J by 9 bases, with 20 bases between the two germline ends. CDR1 and CDR2 from the germline V gene are KGHSH and LQKENI. For the CDR3, the DNA is TGTGCCAGCTCACAGGATGTCACAGCCCCCGGGACGCAGTATTTT. It specifies CASSQDVTAPGTQYF.

The V and J genes are TRBV5-5 and TRBJ2-7; 8 bases align to TRBD1. CDR3 size: 15 residues. Germline V gives CDR1 SGHKS, CDR2 YYEKEE (reference sequence). J gave up 2 bases and V 4 bases, and 8 bases lay outside the gene matches. Here the CDR3 DNA reads TGTGCCAGCAGCATTGATGGACAGGGAGCCTACGAGCAGTACTTC. Protein: CASSIDGQGAYEQYF.

The chain couples TRBV6-5 to TRBJ2-7, with 7 bases identical to TRBD1. Germline V gene sequence: CDR1 MNHEY, CDR2 SVGAGI. V gave up 7 bases and J gave up 2 bases; unmatched junction bases: 8. The CDR3 consists of 14 residues. The CDR3 spells CASIPDRAAYEQYF. The CDR3 DNA reads as TGTGCCAGCATCCCCGACAGGGCCGCCTACGAGCAGTACTTC.

About this clone itself: The junction departs from germline at one end; a sequencing error may be responsible. This sequence joins TRBV28 and TRBJ2-2, with D possibly being TRBD1 (6 bases). The length of the CDR3 is 16 residues. Germline V lookup: CDR1 MDHEN, CDR2 SYDVKM. The CDR3 sequence: CANSGADSSSTGELFF. CDR3 sequence (DNA): TGTGCCAACAGTGGGGCGGACAGCTCGAGCACCGGGGAGCTGTTTTTT.